One sample yielded the 25 T cell receptor beta chains listed below, sequenced in a study of STAT5B mutations in CD4+ large granular lymphocyte leukemia. Produced via immunoSEQ multiplex PCR; TCRdb's table is partial and in-frame only. The sample includes over 45,000 clones, around 70% seen only once; the top ten take approximately 1.5%. Sequenced material: CD4+ T cells from blood buffy coats. The origin of the receptors is a human donor in good health.

For this clone: At the DNA level, this CDR3 is encoded by other sequences in the same sample as well. The chain couples TRBV4-2 to TRBJ2-3; D is possibly TRBD2 (7 bases). CDR1 is LGHNA, CDR2 YNFKEQ, per germline. The CDR3 contains 16 residues. V lost 3 bases to trimming and J lost 1 base, with 14 bases between them. CDR3 sequence: CASSQLQGGGTDTQYF. The CDR3 coding sequence is TGTGCCAGCAGCCAGCTTCAAGGGGGGGGCACAGATACGCAGTATTTT.

The V call is TRBV7-9, the J call TRBJ1-1, with D uncertain. The CDR3 extends over 13 amino acids. V was cut by 4 bases and J by 0 bases, with 6 bases left in between. The germline V gene has CDR1 SEHNR and CDR2 FQNEAQ (reference sequence). Written as DNA, the CDR3 is TGTGCCAGCAGCTCTCAAATGAACACTGAAGCTTTCTTT. Residues: CASSSQMNTEAFF.

This chain uses TRBV2 with TRBJ2-1, with 10 bases matching TRBD2. The CDR3 loop spans 12 amino acids. Looked up from germline, CDR1 is SNHLY and CDR2 is FYNNEI. Germline trimming cut 7 bases from V and 10 bases from J; bases unmatched to any gene: 4. The CDR3, as DNA: TGTGCCAGCAATCAGCGGGGGGGGGAGCAGTTCTTC. Translating gives CASNQRGGEQFF. Filled out from reference TRBV2 and TRBJ2-1, the complete variable domain reads EPEVTQTPSHQVTQMGQEVILRCVPISNHLYFYWYRQILGQKVEFLVSFYNNEISEKSEIFDDQFSVERPDGSNFTLKIRSTKLEDSAMYFCASNQRGGEQFFGPGTRLTVL.

The V and J genes are TRBV6-1 and TRBJ1-5; possibly TRBD1 for D (5 bases). Germline V gene lookup returns CDR1 MNHNS and CDR2 SASEGT. Trimming removed 5 bases at V and 8 bases at J, with 13 bases between. The CDR3 is made up of 13 amino acids. The CDR3 DNA reads TGTGCCAGCAGTCGTAAGTGGGGGGAGCCCCAGCATTTT. This codes for CASSRKWGEPQHF.

This clone was found once. V usage is TRBV18 and J usage is TRBJ2-2; D remains ambiguous. V lost 6 bases, J lost 4 bases, and 15 bases lay in between. The CDR3 loop spans 15 amino acids. Germline V gene data show CDR1 as KGHSH and CDR2 as LQKENI. The CDR3, as DNA: TGTGCCAGCTCTCCGAATCTGGGTGGCACCGGGGAGCTGTTTTTT. As protein: CASSPNLGGTGELFF.

The gene calls are TRBV7-9 and TRBJ2-5, with TRBD1 matching over 7 bases. V lost 5 bases, J lost 7 bases, and 7 bases stayed unmatched. The CDR3 consists of 13 residues. The germline V gene has CDR1 SEHNR and CDR2 FQNEAQ (reference sequence). The CDR3 loop is CASSPGTAGTQYF. Written as DNA, the CDR3 is TGTGCCAGCAGCCCCGGGACAGCAGGGACCCAGTACTTC.

Note on this clone: One end of the junction fails to match germline, which may point to a read error. In DNA form, the CDR3 reads TGCAGTACTAGACAGGATGGCTACACCTTC. Its translation: CSTRQDGYTF. This sequence joins TRBV20-1 and TRBJ1-2; the D gene is possibly TRBD1 (6 bases). The CDR3 covers 10 residues. The germline V gene encodes CDR1 DFQATT and CDR2 SNEGSKA (reference sequence).

The chain combines TRBV6-1 with TRBJ2-2; D is perhaps TRBD1 or TRBD2 (5 bases each). From germline, CDR1 is MNHNS and CDR2 SASEGT. Trimming stripped 6 bases from V and 7 bases from J, with 12 bases between. The CDR3 has 13 amino acids. The DNA for the CDR3 is TGTGCCAGCAGCGGGCCGGGACGCGGGGAGCTGTTTTTT. Its translation: CASSGPGRGELFF.

The chain employs TRBV7-9 and TRBJ1-1, with 7 bases identical to TRBD1. CDR1 is SEHNR and CDR2 is FQNEAQ in the germline V gene (reference sequence). V lost 3 bases to trimming and J lost 6 bases; unmatched junction nucleotides: 7. The CDR3 sequence is 14 residues long. The CDR3 here is CASSFQDRKSEAFF. The CDR3, as DNA: TGTGCCAGCAGCTTCCAGGACAGGAAATCTGAAGCTTTCTTT. The full variable domain, rest sourced from reference TRBV7-9 and TRBJ1-1, is DTGVSQNPRHKITKRGQNVTFRCDPISEHNRLYWYRQTLGQGPEFLTYFQNEAQLEKSRLLSDRFSAERPKGSFSTLEIQRTEQGDSAMYLCASSFQDRKSEAFFGQGTRLTVV.

This chain uses TRBV9 with TRBJ2-2; the D gene could be TRBD1 or TRBD2 (6 bases each). The CDR3 runs to 13 residues. Per the germline V gene, CDR1 is SGDLS and CDR2 is YYNGEE. Trimming cost V 5 bases and J 4 bases, with 9 bases left between them. DNA of the CDR3: TGTGCCAGCAGAGGGGGGCTCACCGGGGAGCTGTTTTTT. Protein: CASRGGLTGELFF.

The chain employs TRBV18 and TRBJ2-7; no reliable D call. V lost 3 bases and J 3 bases, leaving 6 bases between the germline ends. Per the germline V gene, CDR1 is KGHSH and CDR2 is LQKENI. This CDR3 contains 12 residues. The CDR3 DNA reads TGTGCCAGCTCACCCCTCGGCTACGAGCAGTACTTC. It yields the protein CASSPLGYEQYF.

The chain joins TRBV9 to TRBJ2-1; D is undetermined. This CDR3 comprises 17 residues. V was pared by 0 bases and J by 0 bases, with 13 bases between. Germline V gene sequence: CDR1 SGDLS, CDR2 YYNGEE. CDR3 sequence (DNA): TGTGCCAGCAGCGTAGATCCAGCTCCTAGCTCCTACAATGAGCAGTTCTTC. It codes for CASSVDPAPSSYNEQFF.

This clone was seen more than once but under ten times. The V and J genes are TRBV6-5 and TRBJ1-6, with D possibly TRBD1 on 5 matching bases. Trimming took off 7 bases at V and 8 bases at J, with 9 bases between the two ends. CDR1 MNHEY and CDR2 SVGAGI come from the germline V gene. This CDR3 contains 12 residues. Written as DNA, the CDR3 is TGTGCCAGCAAAAGGGGCTATTCACCCCTCCACTTT. It yields the protein CASKRGYSPLHF.

This rearrangement joins TRBV2 to TRBJ1-1; the D gene is possibly TRBD1 (5 bases). Germline V gene data show CDR1 as SNHLY and CDR2 as FYNNEI. The V and J ends lost 8 bases and 1 base respectively, with 14 bases between them. The CDR3 length is 14 residues. DNA of the CDR3: TGTGCCAGCGTCCCTACGGGGGGGAACACTGAAGCTTTCTTT. Amino acid sequence: CASVPTGGNTEAFF.

This chain links TRBV4-2 with TRBJ1-3, with 8 bases lining up with TRBD1. V was clipped by 1 base and J by 4 bases; unmatched bases: 6. The CDR3 consists of 16 residues. CDR1 is LGHNA and CDR2 is YNFKEQ in the germline V gene. CDR3 protein: CASSQVAGGAGNTIYF. CDR3 coding DNA: TGTGCCAGCAGCCAAGTAGCAGGGGGCGCAGGAAACACCATATATTTT.

The chain recombines TRBV18 with TRBJ2-2; 7 positions match TRBD1. Germline V lookup: CDR1 KGHSH, CDR2 LQKENI. Trimming cost V 1 base and J 9 bases; bases outside gene matches: 8. The CDR3 is made up of 15 amino acids. The CDR3 here is CASSPRGQGQWELFF. The CDR3 bases are TGTGCCAGCTCACCACGGGGCCAGGGACAGTGGGAGCTGTTTTTT.

This clone was observed once. Other DNA sequences of this sample code for an identical CDR3. The chain employs TRBV6-5 and TRBJ1-1; no firm D call. Germline V lookup: CDR1 MNHEY, CDR2 SVGAGI. Trimming pared 4 bases from V and 4 bases from J, leaving 4 bases between. CDR3 length: 11 residues. In DNA, the CDR3 is TGTGCCAGCAGTTGGGGCACTGAAGCTTTCTTT. The encoded protein is CASSWGTEAFF.

CDR3 DNA sequence: TGTGCCAGCAGACCCGGGACAGCTAACACCGGGGAGCTGTTTTTT. The encoded protein is CASRPGTANTGELFF. J is TRBJ2-2 and V is TRBV6-1, with 7 bases fitting TRBD1. The CDR3 is 15 amino acids. Trimming took 6 bases from V and 2 from J; bases not matched to a gene: 6. Germline CDR1 reads MNHNS; CDR2 reads SASEGT.

The J gene is TRBJ1-2, the V gene TRBV28; D gene unclear. The germline V and J ends were trimmed by 11 bases and 8 bases, with 6 bases remaining between them. Per the germline V gene, CDR1 is MDHEN and CDR2 is SYDVKM. This CDR3 has 8 amino acids. CDR3 sequence: CACGGYTF. The CDR3 nucleotides are TGTGCCTGCGGGGGCTACACCTTC.

This clone came up once. The CDR3 here is CSITSGGRGTQYF. The DNA of the CDR3 is TGCAGCATTACTAGCGGGGGGCGGGGGACCCAGTACTTC. V and J are TRBV29-1 and TRBJ2-5; 12 positions match TRBD2. This CDR3 region has 13 residues. Germline loops: CDR1 SQVTM, CDR2 ANQGSEA. Trimming removed 8 bases from V and 7 bases from J; junction bases left unmatched: 8.

The chain joins TRBV6-4 to TRBJ2-7, with 15 bases lining up with TRBD2. V lost 8 bases, J lost 2 bases, and 13 bases stayed unmatched. The CDR3 contains 18 residues. The germline CDR1 and CDR2 sequences are MRHNA and SNTAGT. CDR3 region: CASRRGLAGGRPPYEQYV. The CDR3 region has the DNA TGTGCCAGCCGTAGGGGACTAGCGGGGGGAAGGCCCCCCTACGAGCAGTACGTC.

Only one count was recorded for this clone. The rearrangement links TRBV10-3 to TRBJ2-7, with 9 bases lining up with TRBD1. Germline lookup yields CDR1 ENHRY and CDR2 SYGVKD. The CDR3 is made up of 15 amino acids. Trimming removed 4 bases from V and 2 bases from J; junction bases left unmatched: 6. The CDR3 protein is CAISGAGTGPYEQYF. CDR3 nucleotide sequence: TGTGCCATCAGTGGCGCCGGGACAGGGCCCTACGAGCAGTACTTC.

The chain carries TRBV5-1 and TRBJ1-6, with 7 bases aligning to TRBD1. Trimming at V came to 4 bases and at J to 0 bases, leaving 10 bases not matched to a gene. CDR3 length equals 18 residues. Germline V lookup: CDR1 SGHRS, CDR2 YFSETQ. DNA of the CDR3: TGCGCCAGCAGCATCGCACCGGGACAGAACTCCTATAATTCACCCCTCCACTTT. It is translated as CASSIAPGQNSYNSPLHF.

The rearrangement joins TRBV6-1 to TRBJ2-7; 9 bases agree with TRBD1. The V segment lost 2 bases and the J segment 0 bases; nucleotides outside the gene matches: 14. CDR3 length: 19 residues. CDR1 is MNHNS and CDR2 is SASEGT in the germline V gene. CDR3: CASSEQYAGTGSPSYEQYF. DNA of the CDR3: TGTGCCAGCAGTGAACAGTACGCAGGGACAGGGAGTCCCTCCTACGAGCAGTACTTC.

The chain combines TRBV9 with TRBJ1-5; D possibly corresponds to TRBD1 (5 bases). Trimming pared 0 bases from V and 0 bases from J, leaving 7 bases between. Germline V gene data show CDR1 as SGDLS and CDR2 as YYNGEE. The CDR3 is 15 residues long. The CDR3 region is CASSVGGNSNQPQHF. The DNA of the CDR3 is TGTGCCAGCAGCGTAGGGGGCAATAGCAATCAGCCCCAGCATTTT. Together with reference TRBV9 and TRBJ1-5, the CDR3 gives the full variable domain: DSGVTQTPKHLITATGQRVTLRCSPRSGDLSVYWYQQSLDQGLQFLIQYYNGEERAKGNILERFSAQQFPDLHSELNLSSLELGDSALYFCASSVGGNSNQPQHFGDGTRLSIL.